This record covers a single T cell receptor (beta chain). Antigen specificity is unknown. Assay used: immunoSEQ multiplex PCR; TCRdb lists only in-frame clones, some missing. The table records around 81,000 clones, roughly 73% of them present only once. The record originates from a study of vaccination effects on CD4 cells after COVID-19. The CDR3 contains 16 residues. V was clipped by 4 bases and J by 7 bases; unmatched bases: 6. Germline V lookup: CDR1 KGHDR, CDR2 SFDVKD. Peptide-pool stimulation followed by sequencing identified expanded antigen-specific CD4+ clonotypes in the ViraFEST assay. Scientists isolated CD4+ T cells after an approximately 10-day culture period ended. The vaccine given was either BNT162b2 or mRNA-1273, in two doses.

The chain links TRBV24-1 to TRBJ2-1; 13 nucleotides line up with TRBD2. The TCR comes from a human donor who received a COVID-19 vaccine. Sequences were derived from CD4+ T cells from PBMCs cultured with HCoV-OC43 spike peptides, sampled after COVID-19 vaccination. Subset here: HCoV-OC43 spike overlapping peptide pool stimulation. The DNA of the CDR3 is TGTGCCACCAGTGACCCGACTAGCGGGGGGTGGAATGAGCAGTTCTTC. Its translation is CATSDPTSGGWNEQFF.